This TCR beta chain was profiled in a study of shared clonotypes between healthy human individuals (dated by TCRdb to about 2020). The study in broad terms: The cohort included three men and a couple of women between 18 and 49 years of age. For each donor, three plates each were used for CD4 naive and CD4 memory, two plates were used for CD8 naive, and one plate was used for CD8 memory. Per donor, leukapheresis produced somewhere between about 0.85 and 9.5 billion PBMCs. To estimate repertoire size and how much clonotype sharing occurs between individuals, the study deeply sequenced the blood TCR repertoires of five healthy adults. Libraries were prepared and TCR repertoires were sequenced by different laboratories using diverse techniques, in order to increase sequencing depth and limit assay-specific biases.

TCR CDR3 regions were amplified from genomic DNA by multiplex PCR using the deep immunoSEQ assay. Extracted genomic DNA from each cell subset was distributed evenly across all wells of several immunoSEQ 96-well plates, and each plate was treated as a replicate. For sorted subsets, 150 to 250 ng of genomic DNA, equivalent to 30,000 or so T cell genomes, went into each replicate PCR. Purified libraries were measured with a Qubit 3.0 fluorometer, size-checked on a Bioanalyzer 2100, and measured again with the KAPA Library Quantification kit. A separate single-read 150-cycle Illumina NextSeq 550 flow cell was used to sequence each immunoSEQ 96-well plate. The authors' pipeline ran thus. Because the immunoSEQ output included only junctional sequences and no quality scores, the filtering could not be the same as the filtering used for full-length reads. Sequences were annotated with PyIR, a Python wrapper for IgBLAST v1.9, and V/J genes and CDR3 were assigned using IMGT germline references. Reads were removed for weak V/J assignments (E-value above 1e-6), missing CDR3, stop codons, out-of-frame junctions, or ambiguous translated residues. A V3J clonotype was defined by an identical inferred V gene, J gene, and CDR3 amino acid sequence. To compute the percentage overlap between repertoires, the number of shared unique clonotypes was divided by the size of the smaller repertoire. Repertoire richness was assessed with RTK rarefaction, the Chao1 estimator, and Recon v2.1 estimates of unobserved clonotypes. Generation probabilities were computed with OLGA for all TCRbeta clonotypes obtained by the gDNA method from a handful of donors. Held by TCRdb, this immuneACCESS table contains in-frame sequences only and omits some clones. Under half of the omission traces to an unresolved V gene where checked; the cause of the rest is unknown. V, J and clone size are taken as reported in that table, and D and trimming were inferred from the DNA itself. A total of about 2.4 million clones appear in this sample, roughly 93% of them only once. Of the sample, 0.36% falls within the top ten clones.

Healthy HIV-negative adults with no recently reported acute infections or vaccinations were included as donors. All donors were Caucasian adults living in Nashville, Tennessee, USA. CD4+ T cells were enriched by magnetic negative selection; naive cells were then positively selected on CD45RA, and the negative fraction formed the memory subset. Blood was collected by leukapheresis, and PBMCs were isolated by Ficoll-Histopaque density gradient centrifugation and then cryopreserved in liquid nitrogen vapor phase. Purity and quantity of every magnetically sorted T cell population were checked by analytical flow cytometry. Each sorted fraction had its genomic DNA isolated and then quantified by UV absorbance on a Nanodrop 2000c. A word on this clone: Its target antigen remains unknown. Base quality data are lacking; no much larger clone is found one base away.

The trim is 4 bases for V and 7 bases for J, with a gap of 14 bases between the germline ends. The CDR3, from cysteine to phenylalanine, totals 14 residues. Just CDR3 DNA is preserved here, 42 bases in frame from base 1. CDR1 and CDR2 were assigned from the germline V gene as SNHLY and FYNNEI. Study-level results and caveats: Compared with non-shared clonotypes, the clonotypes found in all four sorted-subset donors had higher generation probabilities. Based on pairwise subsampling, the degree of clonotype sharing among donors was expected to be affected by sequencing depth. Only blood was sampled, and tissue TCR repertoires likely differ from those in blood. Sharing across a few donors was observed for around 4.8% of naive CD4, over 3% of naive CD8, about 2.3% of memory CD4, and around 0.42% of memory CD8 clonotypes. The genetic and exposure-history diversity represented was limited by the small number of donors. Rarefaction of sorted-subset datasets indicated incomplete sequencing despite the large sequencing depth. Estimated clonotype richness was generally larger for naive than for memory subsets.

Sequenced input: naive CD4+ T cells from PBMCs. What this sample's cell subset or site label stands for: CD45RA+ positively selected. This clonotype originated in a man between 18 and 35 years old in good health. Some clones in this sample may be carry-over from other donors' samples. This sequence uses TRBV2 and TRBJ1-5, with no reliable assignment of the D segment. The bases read TGTGCCAGCAGTGCGCAAGGGTTGGGGCAGCCCCAGCATTTT. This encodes CASSAQGLGQPQHF.